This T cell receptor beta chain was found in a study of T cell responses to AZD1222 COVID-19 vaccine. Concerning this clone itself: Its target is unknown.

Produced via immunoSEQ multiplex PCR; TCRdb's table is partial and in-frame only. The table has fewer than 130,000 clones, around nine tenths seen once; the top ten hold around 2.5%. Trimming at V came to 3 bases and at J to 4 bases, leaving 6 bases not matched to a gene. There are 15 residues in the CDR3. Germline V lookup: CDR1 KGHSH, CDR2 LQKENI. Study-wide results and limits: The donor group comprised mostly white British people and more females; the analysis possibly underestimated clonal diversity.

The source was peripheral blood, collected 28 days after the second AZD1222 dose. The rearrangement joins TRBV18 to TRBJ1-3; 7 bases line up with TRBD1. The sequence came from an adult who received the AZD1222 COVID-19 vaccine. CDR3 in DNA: TGTGCCAGCTCACCGAGAGGACAGGAGGGAAACACCATATATTTT. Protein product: CASSPRGQEGNTIYF.